The next 19 T cell receptor beta chains were all read from a single sample in a study of CD8 T cells in Susac syndrome. Reverse transcription of roughly 0.45 to 1 ug RNA used random hexamers. TCRdb re-derived calls from the immunoSEQ multiplex PCR reads in MiXCR, one entry per CDR3 protein. In the table there are 150,000 to 200,000 distinct CDR3 sequences, approximately 93% of which are singletons. The sequenced sample was CD4+ T cells from PBMCs. These receptors all stem from a human donor with multiple sclerosis.

The J gene is TRBJ2-6, the V gene TRBV4-3; D is perhaps TRBD2 (5 bases). The CDR3 extends over 19 amino acids. The ends were cut back, 4 bases at V and 0 bases at J, with 19 bases in the middle. Germline CDR1 and CDR2: LGHNA and YSLEER. In DNA, the CDR3 is TGCGCCAGCAGCCGCCGGAGGCAGTTCGATTTCTCTGGGGCCAACGTCCTGACTTTC. Translating gives CASSRRRQFDFSGANVLTF.

V usage is TRBV3-1 and J usage is TRBJ1-1; D call uncertain. The CDR3 runs 14 residues. Trimming shortened V by 1 base and J by 5 bases, and 11 bases separated the two germline ends. The germline gives CDR1 LGHDT, CDR2 YNNKEL (reference sequence). Written as DNA, the CDR3 is TGTGCCAGCAGCCAAGCCGACCATGGGACTGAAGCTTTCTTT. Amino acid sequence: CASSQADHGTEAFF.

V and J are TRBV30 and TRBJ1-5; no reliable D call. Germline V gene data show CDR1 as GTSNPN and CDR2 as SVGIG (reference sequence). V was clipped by 1 base and J by 0 bases, with 7 bases between them. The CDR3 has 14 amino acids. The CDR3 spells CAWSGVNSNQPQHF. In DNA form, the CDR3 reads TGTGCCTGGAGTGGGGTAAATAGCAATCAGCCCCAGCATTTT.

The rearrangement uses TRBV2 and TRBJ1-2, with D hard to call. From germline, CDR1 is SNHLY and CDR2 FYNNEI. V gave up 3 bases and J gave up 8 bases, with 13 bases separating them. There are 13 residues in the CDR3. The CDR3 region is CASSDSRASGYTF. The CDR3 DNA reads TGTGCCAGCAGTGATTCGAGGGCCTCCGGCTACACCTTC.

The chain has TRBV30 and TRBJ2-5; TRBD1 might be the D (6 bases). The CDR3 is 15 amino acids. V lost 0 bases to trimming and J lost 5 bases, with 16 bases between them. Germline CDR1 GTSNPN, CDR2 SVGIG (reference sequence). The CDR3 DNA follows: TGTGCCTGGAGTGTTACCACAGGGTTTCGGGAGACCCAGTACTTC. Translation: CAWSVTTGFRETQYF. The complete variable domain, with remaining parts taken from reference TRBV30 and TRBJ2-5, reads SQTIHQWPATLVQPVGSPLSLECTVEGTSNPNLYWYRQAAGRGLQLLFYSVGIGQISSEVPQNLSASRPQDRQFILSSKKLLLSDSGFYLCAWSVTTGFRETQYFGPGTRLLVL.

The rearrangement links TRBV2 to TRBJ1-3; a weak D match, TRBD1 (5 bases). This CDR3 is 13 amino acids long. The V gene's germline CDR1 is SNHLY and CDR2 FYNNEI. V shed 4 bases and J shed 6 bases, with 10 bases lying between them. CDR3 nucleotides: TGTGCCAGCAGTGTTTCCAGGGAAAACACCATATATTTT. Translated, it gives CASSVSRENTIYF.

The chain employs TRBV5-1 and TRBJ2-5; D could derive from TRBD1 or TRBD2 (5 bases each). Germline V gene data show CDR1 as SGHRS and CDR2 as YFSETQ. The CDR3 covers 15 residues. Trimming stripped 4 bases from V and 2 bases from J, with 15 bases between. CDR3 nucleotides: TGCGCCAGCAGCAATGGACCGGGACCTCAAGAGACCCAGTACTTC. Its translation is CASSNGPGPQETQYF.

The chain combines TRBV20-1 with TRBJ1-3; 8 bases are a match to TRBD1. The CDR3 loop spans 14 amino acids. The germline V gene has CDR1 DFQATT and CDR2 SNEGSKA (reference sequence). Trimming at V came to 1 base and at J to 3 bases, leaving 2 bases not matched to a gene. CDR3 protein: CSARAGGVGNTIYF. The CDR3 nucleotides read TGCAGTGCTAGAGCAGGGGGCGTTGGAAACACCATATATTTT.

V and J are TRBV12-3 or TRBV12-4 and TRBJ2-1, with a weak D call TRBD2 (6 bases). V was trimmed by 7 bases and J by 7 bases, leaving 11 bases between them. CDR3 length equals 12 residues. The CDR3 region is CASTLAGNEQFF. DNA of the CDR3: TGTGCCAGCACCCTCGCGGGGAATGAGCAGTTCTTC.

The chain carries TRBV24-1 and TRBJ2-3; D is perhaps TRBD1 (8 bases). V was shortened by 10 bases and J by 5 bases, with 18 bases between the two germline ends. In germline, CDR1 is KGHDR, CDR2 SFDVKD. This CDR3 is 14 amino acids long. The CDR3 nucleotides read TGTGCCACTCAGGGGGCGGGAGAGGGAGATACGCAGTATTTT. The encoded protein is CATQGAGEGDTQYF.

V and J are TRBV6-6 and TRBJ1-1, with D unclear. The V end was cut by 2 bases, the J end by 5 bases, with 9 bases between. The CDR3 is 13 residues long. Germline V gene lookup returns CDR1 MNHNY and CDR2 SVGAGI (reference sequence). In DNA, the CDR3 is TGTGCCAGCAGTTACGCAAGGGAAACTGAAGCTTTCTTT. Amino acid sequence: CASSYARETEAFF.

This chain uses TRBV5-6 with TRBJ1-1; 8 nucleotides line up with TRBD1. J gave up 12 bases and V 4 bases, and 14 bases lay outside the gene matches. Germline values: CDR1 SGHDT, CDR2 YYEEEE. The CDR3 sequence is 14 residues long. This CDR3 reads CASSGGQPGGTTFF. The DNA of the CDR3 is TGTGCCAGCAGCGGTGGCCAGCCAGGGGGCACGACTTTCTTT.

The genes are TRBV9 and TRBJ2-3; no definite D call. CDR1 and CDR2 (germline): SGDLS, YYNGEE. V was trimmed by 2 bases and J by 6 bases, leaving 4 bases between them. The CDR3 contains 11 residues. The CDR3 coding sequence is TGTGCCAGCAGCGTCGGCGATACGCAGTATTTT. Translated, it gives CASSVGDTQYF.

The CDR3 bases are TGTGCCAGCAGCTCCCAGGGAGGGTCCGTCGGGGAGCTGTTTTTT. Its translation: CASSSQGGSVGELFF. The V call is TRBV7-2, the J call TRBJ2-2; 7 bases match TRBD2. CDR1 is SGHTA and CDR2 is FQGNSA in the germline V gene. Trimming cost V 4 bases and J 7 bases; bases outside gene matches: 9. This CDR3 comprises 15 residues. The variable domain in full, completed from reference TRBV7-2 and TRBJ2-2, reads GAGVSQSPSNKVTEKGKDVELRCDPISGHTALYWYRQSLGQGLEFLIYFQGNSAPDKSGLPSDRFSAERTGGSVSTLTIQRTQQEDSAVYLCASSSQGGSVGELFFGEGSRLTVL.

The CDR3 region is CASEISFSYEQYF. CDR3 in DNA: TGTGCCAGCGAGATAAGCTTTTCCTACGAGCAGTACTTC. The rearrangement joins TRBV2 to TRBJ2-7; D unclear. CDR1 is SNHLY and CDR2 is FYNNEI in the germline V gene. The V and J ends lost 8 bases and 1 base respectively, with 12 bases between them. The CDR3 totals 13 residues.

The chain employs TRBV3-1 and TRBJ2-1; D ambiguous. Trimming cost V 1 base and J 4 bases, with 11 bases left between them. Germline assignment: CDR1 LGHDT and CDR2 YNNKEL (reference sequence). This CDR3 region has 15 residues. CDR3 sequence reads: CASSQGGKRYNEQFF. The CDR3 coding sequence is TGTGCCAGCAGCCAAGGAGGAAAAAGATACAATGAGCAGTTCTTC.

This clonotype was counted a single time. This chain connects TRBV9 to TRBJ2-6; D is unresolved. V dropped 3 bases and J dropped 0 bases, with 7 bases sitting between them. The germline V gene has CDR1 SGDLS and CDR2 YYNGEE. This CDR3 is 15 amino acids long. CDR3 coding DNA: TGTGCCAGCAGCGGACCGATCTCTGGGGCCAACGTCCTGACTTTC. It yields the protein CASSGPISGANVLTF.

This chain links TRBV7-9 with TRBJ1-1; possibly TRBD1 for D (5 bases). This CDR3 has 19 residues. Between the trimmed V and J ends, which lost 2 bases and 0 bases, there was a span of 22 bases. Germline CDR1 and CDR2: SEHNR and FQNEAQ (reference sequence). The CDR3 region is CASSLYRGGVDWMNTEAFF. The CDR3 DNA reads as TGTGCCAGCAGCTTATACCGTGGGGGGGTAGATTGGATGAACACTGAAGCTTTCTTT. The full variable domain, rest sourced from reference TRBV7-9 and TRBJ1-1, is DTGVSQNPRHKITKRGQNVTFRCDPISEHNRLYWYRQTLGQGPEFLTYFQNEAQLEKSRLLSDRFSAERPKGSFSTLEIQRTEQGDSAMYLCASSLYRGGVDWMNTEAFFGQGTRLTVV.

The chain is built from TRBV6-1 and TRBJ2-1; 14 bases agree with TRBD2. The CDR3 is 13 residues long. From germline, CDR1 is MNHNS and CDR2 SASEGT. V shed 8 bases, J shed 10 bases, and the junction held 4 bases outside the gene matches. The CDR3 nucleotides read TGTGCCAGCGGGGGACTAGCGGGAGTCGAGCAGTTCTTC. It encodes CASGGLAGVEQFF.